These 15 T cell receptor beta chains were sequenced from one sample in a study of control samples from healthy donors and cancer patients. TCRdb's table, derived via immunoSEQ multiplex PCR, lists solely in-frame clones and lacks some. The sample holds some 130,000 clones, 80% to 95% seen once. What was sequenced was blood. The receptors were sampled from a woman between 50 and 59 years old in good health.

This clone occurred once. The V call is TRBV6-5, the J call TRBJ1-1; D might be TRBD1 (5 bases). This CDR3 has 15 amino acids. Germline CDR1 reads MNHEY; CDR2 reads SVGAGI. The ends were cut back, 5 bases at V and 2 bases at J, with 15 bases in the middle. The CDR3 loop is CASSTSWDVNTEAFF. The CDR3 region has the DNA TGTGCCAGCAGTACCTCTTGGGACGTAAACACTGAAGCTTTCTTT.

In this sample, this clone turned up once. The chain links TRBV27 to TRBJ2-3; 15 nucleotides agree with TRBD2. The germline CDR1 and CDR2 sequences are MNHEY and SMNVEV (reference sequence). The junction had 9 bases not matched to a gene; V was cut back by 4 bases and J by 1 base. CDR3 size: 19 residues. CDR3 residues: CASSSRGLAGGKGTDTQYF. In nucleotides, the CDR3 is TGTGCCAGCAGTTCCCGAGGACTAGCGGGGGGGAAGGGCACAGATACGCAGTATTTT.

This clone was found once. The chain employs TRBV27 and TRBJ1-5; D not certain. The V end lost 6 bases, the J end lost 7 bases, and 13 bases lay between the germline ends. Germline V gives CDR1 MNHEY, CDR2 SMNVEV (reference sequence). CDR3 length: 13 residues. The CDR3 here is CASSLTAYQPQHF. The CDR3 bases are TGTGCCAGCAGCCTTACCGCTTACCAGCCCCAGCATTTT.

The chain is built from TRBV6-4 and TRBJ2-2, with 11 bases fitting TRBD2. There are 16 residues in the CDR3. Germline CDR1 MRHNA, CDR2 SNTAGT. The V segment lost 4 bases and the J segment 6 bases; nucleotides outside the gene matches: 7. The CDR3 reads CASSATSGSGPGELFF. CDR3 DNA sequence: TGTGCCAGCAGTGCCACTAGCGGGAGTGGTCCCGGGGAGCTGTTTTTT.

The chain uses TRBV25-1 and TRBJ2-3, with 8 bases that match TRBD2. The CDR3 loop spans 17 amino acids. Germline CDR1 reads MGHDK; CDR2 reads SYGVNS. Losses at the gene ends were 2 bases for V and 3 bases for J; bases not matched to a gene: 10. The CDR3 protein is CASSETTSGSRTDTQYF. The CDR3 DNA reads TGTGCCAGCAGTGAAACTACTAGCGGCAGCAGGACAGATACGCAGTATTTT.

The chain uses TRBV7-9 and TRBJ2-2, with D possibly matching TRBD1 (6 bases). V lost 4 bases to trimming and J lost 3 bases, with 12 bases between them. Germline CDR1 is SEHNR and CDR2 is FQNEAQ (reference sequence). This CDR3 is built from 15 residues. The CDR3 loop reads CASSSTGMDTGELFF. CDR3 coding DNA: TGTGCCAGCAGCTCTACAGGGATGGACACCGGGGAGCTGTTTTTT.

The rearrangement joins TRBV7-9 to TRBJ1-1; D gene ambiguous. The CDR3 sequence is 14 residues long. The V gene lost 5 bases and the J gene lost 6 bases, with 16 bases spanning the gap. Germline lookup yields CDR1 SEHNR and CDR2 FQNEAQ (reference sequence). Here the CDR3 DNA reads TGTGCCAGCAGCCTCCAAGGCCCTATGCCTGAAGCTTTCTTT. As protein: CASSLQGPMPEAFF.

The CDR3 region has the DNA TGTGCCAGCAGTTCCGAGTGGATGCGGGAGGCAGGGTTCTTC. Its translation: CASSSEWMREAGFF. The chain uses TRBV11-2 and TRBJ2-1; TRBD2 aligns across 8 bases. The length of the CDR3 is 14 residues. The germline gives CDR1 SGHAT, CDR2 FQNNGV. V lost 6 bases to trimming and J lost 15 bases; unmatched junction nucleotides: 16.

The chain has TRBV5-1 and TRBJ1-3; 7 bases align to TRBD1. V shed 2 bases, J shed 1 base, and the junction held 3 bases outside the gene matches. From germline, CDR1 is SGHRS and CDR2 YFSETQ. The CDR3 has 15 amino acids. This chain's CDR3 is CASSFTGVSGNTIYF. In DNA, the CDR3 is TGCGCCAGCAGCTTCACAGGGGTTTCTGGAAACACCATATATTTT.

This sequence joins TRBV5-6 and TRBJ1-2; possible D gene TRBD1, 5 bases. The length of the CDR3 is 13 residues. The germline gives CDR1 SGHDT, CDR2 YYEEEE. Trimming took 3 bases from V and 5 from J, leaving 11 bases between them. CDR3 coding DNA: TGTGCCAGCAGCTCCGACAGTTTATATGGCTACACCTTC. This sequence encodes CASSSDSLYGYTF.

The V call is TRBV6-5, the J call TRBJ2-1; D is possibly TRBD2 (6 bases). Deletions cut 2 bases from V and 0 bases from J, with 8 bases between. CDR3 length: 15 residues. The germline V gene encodes CDR1 MNHEY and CDR2 SVGAGI. The CDR3 loop reads CASSYGGISYNEQFF. CDR3 in DNA: TGTGCCAGCAGTTACGGGGGGATCTCCTACAATGAGCAGTTCTTC.

The chain couples TRBV19 to TRBJ1-1; 12 bases are shared with TRBD1. The germline CDR1 and CDR2 sequences are LNHDA and SQIVND (reference sequence). The ends lost 4 bases at V and 7 bases at J; junction bases unmatched: 4. The CDR3 is 14 amino acids. Written as DNA, the CDR3 is TGTGCCAGTAGTAGGGACAGGGGGCACGATGAAGCTTTCTTT. It yields the protein CASSRDRGHDEAFF. The complete variable domain, with remaining parts taken from reference TRBV19 and TRBJ1-1, reads DGGITQSPKYLFRKEGQNVTLSCEQNLNHDAMYWYRQDPGQGLRLIYYSQIVNDFQKGDIAEGYSVSREKKESFPLTVTSAQKNPTAFYLCASSRDRGHDEAFFGQGTRLTVV.

The rearrangement joins TRBV24-1 to TRBJ1-1; the match to TRBD1 covers 9 bases. V shed 3 bases, J shed 4 bases, and the junction held 5 bases outside the gene matches. The CDR3 extends over 15 amino acids. Germline values: CDR1 KGHDR, CDR2 SFDVKD. CDR3 loop: CATSDPGTGSTEAFF. The CDR3 DNA sequence: TGTGCCACCAGTGATCCCGGGACAGGGAGCACTGAAGCTTTCTTT.

V gene TRBV19 combines with J gene TRBJ1-4; 8 bases are shared with TRBD1. This CDR3 is built from 16 residues. CDR1 is LNHDA, CDR2 SQIVND, per germline (reference sequence). Trimming removed 6 bases from V and 4 bases from J; junction bases left unmatched: 10. The CDR3 DNA follows: TGTGCCAGTAGAATCACAGGGGACAGGATTAATGAAAAACTGTTTTTT. Encoded protein: CASRITGDRINEKLFF.

This chain links TRBV5-1 with TRBJ1-6, with D possibly TRBD1 on 6 matching bases. Per the germline V gene, CDR1 is SGHRS and CDR2 is YFSETQ. V was cut by 0 bases and J by 9 bases, with 10 bases left in between. CDR3 length: 14 residues. Written as DNA, the CDR3 is TGCGCCAGCAGCTTGGGACAGGAAGGTTCACCCCTCCACTTT. The encoded protein is CASSLGQEGSPLHF.